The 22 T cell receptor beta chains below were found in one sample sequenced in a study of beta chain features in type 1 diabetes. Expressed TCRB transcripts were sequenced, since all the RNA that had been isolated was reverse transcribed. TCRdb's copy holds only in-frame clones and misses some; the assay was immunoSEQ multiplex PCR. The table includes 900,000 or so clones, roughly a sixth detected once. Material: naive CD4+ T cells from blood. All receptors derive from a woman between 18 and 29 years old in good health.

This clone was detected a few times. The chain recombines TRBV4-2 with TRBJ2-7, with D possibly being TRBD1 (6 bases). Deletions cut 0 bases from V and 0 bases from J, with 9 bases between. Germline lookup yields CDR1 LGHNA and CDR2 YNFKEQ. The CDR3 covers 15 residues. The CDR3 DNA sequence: TGTGCCAGCAGCCAAGATAGGACAGACTCCTACGAGCAGTACTTC. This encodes CASSQDRTDSYEQYF.

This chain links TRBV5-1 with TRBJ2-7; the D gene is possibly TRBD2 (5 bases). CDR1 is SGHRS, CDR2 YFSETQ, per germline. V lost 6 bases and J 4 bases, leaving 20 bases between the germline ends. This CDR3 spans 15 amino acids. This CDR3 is CASTPAAGVAYEQYF. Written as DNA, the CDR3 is TGCGCCAGCACTCCCGCAGCCGGGGTTGCATACGAGCAGTACTTC.

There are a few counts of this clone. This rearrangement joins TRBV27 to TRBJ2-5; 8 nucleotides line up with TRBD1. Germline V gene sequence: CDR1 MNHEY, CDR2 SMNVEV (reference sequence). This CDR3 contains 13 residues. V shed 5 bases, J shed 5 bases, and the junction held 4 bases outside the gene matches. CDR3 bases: TGTGCCAGCAGTCGACAGGGGACGGAGACCCAGTACTTC. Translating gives CASSRQGTETQYF.

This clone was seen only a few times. The DNA for the CDR3 is TGTGCCAGCAGTTCTCTCGACAGGGGGCGACGCAATGAGCAGTTCTTC. Translated: CASSSLDRGRRNEQFF. V and J are TRBV28 and TRBJ2-1, with 10 bases lining up with TRBD1. Per the germline V gene, CDR1 is MDHEN and CDR2 is SYDVKM. The J segment lost 6 bases and the V segment lost 4 bases, leaving 9 bases of the junction unmatched. This CDR3 is built from 16 residues.

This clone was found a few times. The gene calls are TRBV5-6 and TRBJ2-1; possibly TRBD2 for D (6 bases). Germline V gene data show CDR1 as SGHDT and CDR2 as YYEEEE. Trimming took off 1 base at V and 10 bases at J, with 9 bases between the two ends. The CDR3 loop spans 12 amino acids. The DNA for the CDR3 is TGTGCCAGCAGCTTGTGGGAGGAAGAGCAGTTCTTC. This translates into CASSLWEEEQFF.

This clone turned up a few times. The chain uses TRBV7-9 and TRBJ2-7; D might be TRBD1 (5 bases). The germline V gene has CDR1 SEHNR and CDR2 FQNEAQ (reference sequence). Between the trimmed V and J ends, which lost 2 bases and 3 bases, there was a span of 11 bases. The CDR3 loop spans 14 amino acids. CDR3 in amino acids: CASSLKGMNYEQYF. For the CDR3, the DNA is TGTGCCAGCAGCTTAAAGGGGATGAACTACGAGCAGTACTTC.

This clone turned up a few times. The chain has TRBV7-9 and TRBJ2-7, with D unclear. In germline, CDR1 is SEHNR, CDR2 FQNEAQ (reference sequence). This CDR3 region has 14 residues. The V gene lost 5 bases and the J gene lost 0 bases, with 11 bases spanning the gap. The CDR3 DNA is TGTGCCAGCAGCACGACTCAAATCTCCTACGAGCAGTACTTC. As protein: CASSTTQISYEQYF.

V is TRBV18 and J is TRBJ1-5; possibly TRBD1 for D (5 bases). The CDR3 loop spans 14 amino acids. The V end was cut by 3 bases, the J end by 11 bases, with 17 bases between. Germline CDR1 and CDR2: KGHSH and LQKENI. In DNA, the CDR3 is TGTGCCAGCTCACCGACTCAAAGCAGGGTGACCCAGCATTTT. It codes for CASSPTQSRVTQHF.

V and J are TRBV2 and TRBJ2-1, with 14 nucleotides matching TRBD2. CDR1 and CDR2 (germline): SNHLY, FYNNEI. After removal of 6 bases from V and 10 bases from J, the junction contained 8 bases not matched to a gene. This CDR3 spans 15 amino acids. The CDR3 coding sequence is TGTGCCAGCAGATTGGGACTAGCGGGAGATCGGGAGCAGTTCTTC. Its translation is CASRLGLAGDREQFF.

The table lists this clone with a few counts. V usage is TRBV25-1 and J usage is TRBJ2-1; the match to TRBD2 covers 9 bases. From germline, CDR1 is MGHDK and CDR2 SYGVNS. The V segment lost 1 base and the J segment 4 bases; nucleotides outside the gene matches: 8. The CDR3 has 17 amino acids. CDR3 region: CASSESGASGVYNEQFF. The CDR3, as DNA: TGTGCCAGCAGTGAATCGGGGGCTAGCGGGGTTTACAATGAGCAGTTCTTC.

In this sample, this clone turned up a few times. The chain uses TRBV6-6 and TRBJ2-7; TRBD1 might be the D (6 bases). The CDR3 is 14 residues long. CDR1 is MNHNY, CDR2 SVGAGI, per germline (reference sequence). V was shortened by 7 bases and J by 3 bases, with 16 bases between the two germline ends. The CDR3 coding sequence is TGTGCCAGCACCAGGGGAGCGCAGGTCTACGAGCAGTACTTC. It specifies CASTRGAQVYEQYF.

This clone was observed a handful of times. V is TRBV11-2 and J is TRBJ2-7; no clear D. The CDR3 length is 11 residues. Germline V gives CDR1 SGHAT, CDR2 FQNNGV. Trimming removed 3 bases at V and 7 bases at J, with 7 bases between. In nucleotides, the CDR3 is TGTGCCAGCAGCTTCCTCCGGGAGCAGTACTTC. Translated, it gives CASSFLREQYF.

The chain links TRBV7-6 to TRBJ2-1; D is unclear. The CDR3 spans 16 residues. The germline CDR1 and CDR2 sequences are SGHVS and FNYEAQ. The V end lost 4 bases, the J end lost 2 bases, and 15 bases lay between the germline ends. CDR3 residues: CASSSIRNRAYNEQFF. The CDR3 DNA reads TGTGCCAGCAGCTCGATACGTAACCGAGCCTACAATGAGCAGTTCTTC.

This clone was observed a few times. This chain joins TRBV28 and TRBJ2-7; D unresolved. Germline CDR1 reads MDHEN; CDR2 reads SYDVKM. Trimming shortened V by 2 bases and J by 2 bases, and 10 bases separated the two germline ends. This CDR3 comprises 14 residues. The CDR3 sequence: CASSLGQLPYEQYF. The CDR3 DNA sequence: TGTGCCAGCAGTTTAGGGCAATTACCCTACGAGCAGTACTTC. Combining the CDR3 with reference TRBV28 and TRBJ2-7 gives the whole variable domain DVKVTQSSRYLVKRTGEKVFLECVQDMDHENMFWYRQDPGLGLRLIYFSYDVKMKEKGDIPEGYSVSREKKERFSLILESASTNQTSMYLCASSLGQLPYEQYFGPGTRLTVT.

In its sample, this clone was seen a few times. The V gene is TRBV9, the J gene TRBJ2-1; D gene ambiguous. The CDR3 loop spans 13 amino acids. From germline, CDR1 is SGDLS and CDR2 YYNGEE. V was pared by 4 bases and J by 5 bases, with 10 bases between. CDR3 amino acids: CASSPSTNNEQFF. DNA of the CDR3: TGTGCCAGCAGCCCCTCGACGAACAATGAGCAGTTCTTC.

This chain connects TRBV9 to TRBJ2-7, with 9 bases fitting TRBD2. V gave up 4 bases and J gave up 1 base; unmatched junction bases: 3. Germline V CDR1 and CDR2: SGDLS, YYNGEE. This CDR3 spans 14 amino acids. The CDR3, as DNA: TGTGCCAGCAGCTCTAGCGGGACTTCCTACGAGCAGTACTTC. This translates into CASSSSGTSYEQYF.

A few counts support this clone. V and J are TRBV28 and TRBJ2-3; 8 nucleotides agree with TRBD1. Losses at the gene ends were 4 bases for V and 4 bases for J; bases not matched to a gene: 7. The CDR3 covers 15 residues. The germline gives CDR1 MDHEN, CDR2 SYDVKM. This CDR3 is CASSSTGTGADTQYF. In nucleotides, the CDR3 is TGTGCCAGCAGTTCGACCGGGACAGGTGCAGATACGCAGTATTTT.

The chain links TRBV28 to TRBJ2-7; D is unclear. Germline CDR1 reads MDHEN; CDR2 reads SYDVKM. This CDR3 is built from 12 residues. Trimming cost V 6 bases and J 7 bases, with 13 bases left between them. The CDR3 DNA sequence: TGTGCCAGCAGACTCGCAGACCGGGAGCAGTACTTC. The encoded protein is CASRLADREQYF.

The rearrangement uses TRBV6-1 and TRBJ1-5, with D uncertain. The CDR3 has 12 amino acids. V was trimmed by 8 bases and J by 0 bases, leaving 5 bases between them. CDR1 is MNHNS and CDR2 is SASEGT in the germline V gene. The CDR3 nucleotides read TGTGCCAGCCAATTTAGCAATCAGCCCCAGCATTTT. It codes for CASQFSNQPQHF.

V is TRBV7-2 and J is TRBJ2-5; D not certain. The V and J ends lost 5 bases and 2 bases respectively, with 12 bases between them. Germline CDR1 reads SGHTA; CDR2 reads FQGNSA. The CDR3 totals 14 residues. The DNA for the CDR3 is TGTGCCAGCAGCCTAACTCCCGGGCAAGAGACCCAGTACTTC. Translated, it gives CASSLTPGQETQYF.

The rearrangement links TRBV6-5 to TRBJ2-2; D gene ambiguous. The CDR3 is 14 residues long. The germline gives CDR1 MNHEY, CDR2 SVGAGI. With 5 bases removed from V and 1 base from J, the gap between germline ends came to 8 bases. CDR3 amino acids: CASSTAGNTGELFF. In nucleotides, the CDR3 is TGTGCCAGCAGTACGGCAGGGAACACCGGGGAGCTGTTTTTT.

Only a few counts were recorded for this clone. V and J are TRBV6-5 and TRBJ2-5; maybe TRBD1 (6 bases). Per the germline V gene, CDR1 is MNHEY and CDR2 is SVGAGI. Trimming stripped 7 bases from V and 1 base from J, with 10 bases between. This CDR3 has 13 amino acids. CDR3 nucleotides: TGTGCCAGCAAACGGACAGCCCAAGAGACCCAGTACTTC. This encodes CASKRTAQETQYF.